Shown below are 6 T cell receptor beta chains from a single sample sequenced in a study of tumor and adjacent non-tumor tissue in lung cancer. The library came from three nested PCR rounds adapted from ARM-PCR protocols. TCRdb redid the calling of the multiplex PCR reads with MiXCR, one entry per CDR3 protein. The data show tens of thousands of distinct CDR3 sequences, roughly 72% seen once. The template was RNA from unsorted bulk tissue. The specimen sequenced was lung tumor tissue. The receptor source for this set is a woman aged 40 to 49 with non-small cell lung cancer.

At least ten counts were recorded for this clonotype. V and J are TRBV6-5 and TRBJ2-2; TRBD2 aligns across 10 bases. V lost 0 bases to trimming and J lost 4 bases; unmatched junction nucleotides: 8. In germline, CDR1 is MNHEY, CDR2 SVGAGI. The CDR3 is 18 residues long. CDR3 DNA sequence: TGTGCCAGCAGTTACTCGAAGCTAGCGGGGGTTACCACCGGGGAGCTGTTTTTT. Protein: CASSYSKLAGVTTGELFF.

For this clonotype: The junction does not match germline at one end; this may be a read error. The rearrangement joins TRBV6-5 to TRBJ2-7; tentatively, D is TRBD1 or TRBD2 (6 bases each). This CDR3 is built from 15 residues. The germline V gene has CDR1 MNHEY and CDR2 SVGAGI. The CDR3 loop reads CVSSYGGSGRYEQYF. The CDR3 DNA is TGTGTCAGCAGTTACGGGGGCTCAGGACGGTACGAGCAGTACTTC.

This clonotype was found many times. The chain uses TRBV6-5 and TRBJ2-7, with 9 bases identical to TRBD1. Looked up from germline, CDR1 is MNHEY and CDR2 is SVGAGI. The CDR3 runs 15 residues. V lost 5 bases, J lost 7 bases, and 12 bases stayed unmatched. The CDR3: CASSLSGTGPKEQYF. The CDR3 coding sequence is TGTGCCAGCAGTCTCTCCGGGACAGGGCCTAAGGAGCAGTACTTC.

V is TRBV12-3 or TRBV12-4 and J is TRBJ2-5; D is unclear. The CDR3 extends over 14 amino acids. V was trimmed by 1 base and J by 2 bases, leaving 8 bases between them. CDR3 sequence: CASSLGRLQETQYF. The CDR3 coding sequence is TGTGCCAGCAGTTTAGGAAGACTTCAAGAGACCCAGTACTTC.

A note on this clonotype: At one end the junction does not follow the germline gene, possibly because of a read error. The CDR3 sequence is CARSPGGAGYGYTF. The CDR3 nucleotides are TGTGCCAGGAGTCCAGGGGGCGCGGGCTATGGCTATACCTTC. The chain is built from TRBV12-3 or TRBV12-4 and TRBJ1-2; the match to TRBD1 covers 8 bases. The CDR3 spans 14 residues.

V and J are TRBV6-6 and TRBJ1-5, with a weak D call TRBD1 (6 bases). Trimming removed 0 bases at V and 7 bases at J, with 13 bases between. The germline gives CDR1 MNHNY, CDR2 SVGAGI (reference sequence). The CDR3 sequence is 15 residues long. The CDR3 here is CASSYSRGNKQPQHF. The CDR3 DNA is TGTGCCAGCAGTTACTCGAGGGGGAACAAACAGCCCCAGCATTTT.